These T cell receptor beta chains were read from a single sample in a study of blood T cell repertoires in COVID-19. Produced via immunoSEQ multiplex PCR; TCRdb's table is partial and in-frame only. The sample yields 250,000 to 350,000 clones, about 85% seen once. Input material: peripheral blood. The source of these receptors is a woman aged 50 to 65 with active or convalescent COVID-19. Each CDR3 is given with its conserved first and last residue. D genes are given only for firm matches. Clone size is given for some rows only: seen once, a few or many times, or a class if the clone is expanded.

v_gene,j_gene,d_gene,abundance,CDR3aa,CDR3nt
TRBV6-5,TRBJ1-1,TRBD1,NA,CASSYGTGGAFF,TGTGCCAGCAGTTACGGGACAGGGGGAGCTTTCTTT
TRBV27,TRBJ2-3,NA,once,CASSLAGLPFTDTQYF,TGTGCCAGCAGTTTAGCGGGACTCCCTTTCACAGATACGCAGTATTTT
TRBV12-5,TRBJ2-7,TRBD1,NA,CASGLIPRPGTAYEQYF,TGTGCTAGTGGTTTGATACCCCGCCCCGGGACAGCATACGAGCAGTACTTC
TRBV4-2,TRBJ2-5,TRBD2,NA,CASSQGGSGRGGKQETQYF,TGTGCCAGCAGCCAAGGGGGTAGCGGGAGAGGTGGCAAACAAGAGACCCAGTACTTC
TRBV5-1,TRBJ2-7,TRBD2,NA,CASSLGGGRAYEQYF,TGCGCCAGCAGCTTGGGTGGCGGGAGGGCCTACGAGCAGTACTTC
TRBV14,TRBJ1-1,NA,NA,CASSPGLPTSTEAFF,TGTGCCAGCAGCCCCGGACTCCCGACCTCCACTGAAGCTTTCTTT
TRBV20-1,TRBJ1-1,NA,NA,CSASLPAATTLTGAFF,TGCAGTGCTAGTCTCCCGGCGGCCACTACGCTAACTGGAGCTTTCTTT
TRBV3-1/TRBV3-2,TRBJ1-4,NA,once,CASSQGQINEKLFF,TGTGCCAGCAGCCAAGGGCAGATTAATGAAAAACTGTTTTTT
TRBV5-5,TRBJ1-1,NA,NA,CASSLSVEAFF,TGTGCCAGCAGCTTGTCTGTTGAAGCTTTCTTT
TRBV5-6,TRBJ1-6,TRBD1,NA,CASSSTKTGRNSPLHF,TGTGCCAGCAGCTCTACGAAGACAGGGAGGAATTCACCCCTCCACTTT
TRBV4-1,TRBJ2-3,NA,NA,CASSQVDGTDTQYF,TGCGCCAGCAGCCAGGTCGACGGGACAGATACGCAGTATTTT
TRBV4-1,TRBJ1-2,TRBD1,NA,CASSQPEGQAFYGYTF,TGCGCCAGCAGCCAACCCGAAGGACAGGCCTTCTATGGCTACACCTTC
TRBV2,TRBJ1-1,TRBD1,NA,CASRGQGSTEAFF,TGTGCCAGCAGGGGACAGGGGTCCACTGAAGCTTTCTTT
TRBV5-4,TRBJ1-2,NA,NA,CASSLALHSSNYGYTF,TGTGCCAGCAGCTTGGCCTTGCACAGCTCTAACTATGGCTACACCTTC
TRBV5-1,TRBJ2-1,NA,NA,CASSLGQHNEQFF,TGCGCCAGCAGCTTGGGACAGCACAATGAGCAGTTCTTC
TRBV7-8,TRBJ1-5,NA,NA,CASSPVRLGQPQHF,TGTGCCAGCAGCCCCGTGCGTCTAGGACAGCCCCAGCATTTT
TRBV30,TRBJ1-5,NA,NA,CAWKKGPNQPQHF,TGTGCCTGGAAAAAGGGGCCCAATCAGCCCCAGCATTTT
TRBV19,TRBJ2-6,NA,NA,CASSPLSSGANVLTF,TGTGCCAGTAGCCCCCTGAGCTCTGGGGCCAACGTCCTGACTTTC
TRBV29-1,TRBJ2-3,NA,NA,CSVGPGHTTSTDTQYF,TGCAGCGTTGGCCCGGGACATACGACTAGCACAGATACGCAGTATTTT
TRBV7-8,TRBJ2-2,TRBD1,NA,CASSRDSMRTGELFF,TGTGCCAGCAGCCGGGACAGCATGAGGACCGGGGAGCTGTTTTTT
TRBV7-9,TRBJ2-3,TRBD2,NA,CASSSGLAGVVADTQYF,TGTGCCAGCAGCTCGGGACTAGCGGGAGTGGTGGCAGATACGCAGTATTTT
TRBV7-2,TRBJ2-3,TRBD2,NA,CASSFKRGRTDTQYF,TGTGCCAGCAGCTTTAAGCGGGGGCGCACAGATACGCAGTATTTT
TRBV5-8,TRBJ2-5,TRBD1,NA,CASSLSATGDQETQYF,TGTGCCAGCAGCTTGTCCGCGACAGGGGACCAAGAGACCCAGTACTTC
TRBV7-9,TRBJ2-1,TRBD2,NA,CASSPRLAVHNEQFF,TGTGCCAGCAGCCCTCGACTAGCGGTCCACAATGAGCAGTTCTTC
TRBV28,TRBJ1-2,TRBD1,NA,CASHRQGQGIGYTF,TGTGCCAGCCACCGCCAGGGACAGGGGATCGGCTACACCTTC
TRBV28,TRBJ1-6,NA,NA,CASVPPHYNSPLHF,TGTGCCAGCGTGCCGCCACATTATAATTCACCCCTCCACTTT
TRBV10-2,TRBJ2-1,TRBD2,NA,CASKGTGTSAYNEQFF,TGCGCCAGCAAAGGAACAGGGACTAGCGCCTACAATGAGCAGTTCTTC
TRBV18,TRBJ1-1,TRBD1,NA,CASSPLQGKNTEAFF,TGTGCCAGCTCACCCCTACAGGGGAAGAACACTGAAGCTTTCTTT
TRBV3-1/TRBV3-2,TRBJ1-5,NA,NA,CASSQDPGNQPQHF,TGTGCCAGCAGCCAAGATCCGGGGAATCAGCCCCAGCATTTT
TRBV18,TRBJ2-1,TRBD2,NA,CASSLSGSSYNEQFF,TGTGCCAGCTCGCTTAGCGGGAGCTCCTACAATGAGCAGTTCTTC
TRBV28,TRBJ1-2,TRBD1,NA,CASSPGQGAARIYYGYTF,TGTGCCAGCAGCCCGGGACAGGGGGCCGCGCGAATCTACTATGGCTACACCTTC
TRBV5-6,TRBJ1-2,NA,NA,CASSPKTGKTYGYTF,TGTGCCAGCAGCCCTAAAACAGGAAAAACCTATGGCTACACCTTC
TRBV19,TRBJ1-5,TRBD1,NA,CASSIGDRANQPQHF,TGTGCCAGTAGTATAGGGGACAGGGCTAATCAGCCCCAGCATTTT